This T cell receptor beta chain was identified during a study of blood T cell repertoires in COVID-19. Looking at the study overall: There were acute and convalescent COVID-19 samples, and they came from the United States, Italy and Spain. Sources were T cells, B-cell-depleted T cells, or PBMCs; the material itself was cDNA or gDNA.

CDR3 size: 16 residues. The germline V gene has CDR1 KGHSY and CDR2 FQNENV. V shed 4 bases, J shed 0 bases, and the junction held 5 bases outside the gene matches. The Seattle patients joined while their infection was active and were tracked longitudinally afterward. In the authors' methods: Amplified reference gene primers provided the basis for estimating nucleated cell counts. Assay: immunoSEQ multiplex PCR; the TCRdb copy retains only in-frame clones and omits some. V, J and clone size reflect that table, while D and trimming were determined from the DNA. The repertoire includes 150,000 to 200,000 clones, around nine tenths of them detected once, and around 10% sits in the top ten.

The source is a woman in her sixties or seventies with COVID-19, enrolled during active disease. Material: peripheral blood. The gene calls are TRBV16 and TRBJ2-2; TRBD2 aligns across 7 bases. CDR3 region: CASSPPGGANTGELFF. CDR3 bases: TGTGCCAGCAGCCCCCCGGGGGGAGCGAACACCGGGGAGCTGTTTTTT. The full variable domain, its missing parts supplied by reference TRBV16 and TRBJ2-2, is GEEVAQTPKHLVRGEGQKAKLYCAPIKGHSYVFWYQQVLKNEFKFLISFQNENVFDETGMPKERFSAKCLPNSPCSLEIQATKLEDSAVYFCASSPPGGANTGELFFGEGSRLTVL.